This entry lists 15 T cell receptor beta chains sequenced from one sample in a study of CD8+CD57+ T cells in acquired aplastic anemia. By flow cytometry, patients selected for sequencing had shown an expansion of CD8+CD57+ cells. According to the study, genomic DNA was the template for TCR beta VDJ and CDR3 profiling. TCRdb reprocessed the reads via MiXCR and lists one record per CDR3 protein. This table holds under 200,000 distinct CDR3 sequences, around 50% found once. Material: sorted CD4+, CD8+, or CD8+CD57+ T cells (not recorded which) from PBMCs. The receptors were sampled from a human donor with aplastic anemia.

The chain links TRBV7-2 to TRBJ2-1; tentatively, D is TRBD1 (5 bases). V was clipped by 5 bases and J by 8 bases, with 16 bases between them. The CDR3 covers 14 residues. CDR1 and CDR2 (germline): SGHTA, FQGNSA. CDR3 in amino acids: CASSQSPQGDEQFF. The CDR3 nucleotides are TGTGCCAGCAGCCAATCCCCTCAGGGCGATGAGCAGTTCTTC.

The table lists this clonotype with many counts. The DNA of the CDR3 is TGTGCCAGCAGCGATATTAGACAGGGGAGCGCAGATACGCAGTATTTT. It is translated as CASSDIRQGSADTQYF. The rearrangement joins TRBV9 to TRBJ2-3; 8 positions match TRBD1. The length of the CDR3 is 16 residues. The J segment lost 4 bases and the V segment lost 3 bases, leaving 10 bases of the junction unmatched. Germline V gene sequence: CDR1 SGDLS, CDR2 YYNGEE.

The chain has TRBV5-8 and TRBJ2-7, with D unclear. The length of the CDR3 is 12 residues. Germline values: CDR1 SGHTS, CDR2 YDEGEE. The germline V and J ends were trimmed by 2 bases and 9 bases, with 12 bases remaining between them. CDR3 DNA sequence: TGTGCCAGCAGCTTCGACGGCGGCTCGCAGTACTTC. Amino acid sequence: CASSFDGGSQYF.

V and J are TRBV7-2 and TRBJ1-1; D remains unclear. This CDR3 spans 12 amino acids. The V gene lost 5 bases and the J gene lost 5 bases, with 9 bases spanning the gap. From germline, CDR1 is SGHTA and CDR2 FQGNSA. The CDR3 loop reads CASSPVRTEAFF. CDR3 nucleotides: TGTGCCAGCAGCCCTGTACGGACTGAAGCTTTCTTT.

The J gene is TRBJ1-3, the V gene TRBV3-1; TRBD1 might be the D (5 bases). This CDR3 spans 15 amino acids. Trimming shortened V by 4 bases and J by 2 bases, and 12 bases separated the two germline ends. CDR1 and CDR2 from the germline V gene are LGHDT and YNNKEL (reference sequence). The CDR3: CASSPPGLAGNTIYF. DNA of the CDR3: TGTGCCAGCAGCCCCCCAGGGTTGGCTGGAAACACCATATATTTT.

CDR3 in amino acids: CASSPAGGLGETQYF. Here the CDR3 DNA reads TGTGCCAGCTCCCCAGCGGGAGGGCTGGGAGAGACCCAGTACTTC. The rearrangement links TRBV18 to TRBJ2-5, with 10 bases lining up with TRBD2. Germline V gene data show CDR1 as KGHSH and CDR2 as LQKENI. The CDR3 sequence is 15 residues long. V shed 6 bases, J shed 4 bases, and the junction held 8 bases outside the gene matches.

At least ten counts were recorded for this clonotype. CDR3 in amino acids: CASSSSATQSEQYF. Here the CDR3 DNA reads TGTGCCAGCAGTTCTAGCGCCACTCAATCGGAGCAGTACTTC. This chain uses TRBV6-5 with TRBJ2-7, with D possibly TRBD2 on 6 matching bases. The CDR3 consists of 14 residues. Germline V gene sequence: CDR1 MNHEY, CDR2 SVGAGI. The V gene lost 4 bases and the J gene lost 7 bases, with 17 bases spanning the gap.

This clonotype was counted ten times or more. The J gene is TRBJ2-3, the V gene TRBV5-1, with D maybe TRBD2 (6 bases). Trimming shortened V by 5 bases and J by 5 bases, and 21 bases separated the two germline ends. The CDR3 runs 16 residues. CDR1 SGHRS and CDR2 YFSETQ come from the germline V gene. DNA for the CDR3: TGCGCCAGCAGGCCGGGGGACCAGCTAGGAAGAGATACGCAGTATTTT. It specifies CASRPGDQLGRDTQYF.

Only one count was recorded for this clonotype. The chain combines TRBV20-1 with TRBJ2-1; no clear D gene. Trimming removed 6 bases at V and 8 bases at J, with 17 bases between. CDR1 and CDR2 from the germline V gene are DFQATT and SNEGSKA (reference sequence). The CDR3 runs to 13 residues. CDR3 in amino acids: CSASSSRVDEQFF. For the CDR3, the DNA is TGCAGTGCCAGCAGCTCAAGGGTAGATGAGCAGTTCTTC.

The chain recombines TRBV7-2 with TRBJ1-2; weak D call: TRBD1 (5 bases). The CDR3 contains 14 residues. Trimming removed 7 bases from V and 3 bases from J, with 15 bases in between. Germline V CDR1 and CDR2: SGHTA, FQGNSA. The CDR3 region has the DNA TGTGCCAGCACTCCGGGGGGAGAGCACTATGGCTACACCTTC. Translating it yields CASTPGGEHYGYTF.

The rearrangement uses TRBV2 and TRBJ1-2; 9 bases fit TRBD1. V lost 5 bases to trimming and J lost 7 bases; unmatched junction nucleotides: 11. The CDR3 has 15 amino acids. The germline V gene encodes CDR1 SNHLY and CDR2 FYNNEI. The CDR3 region is CASSPSLGQGFGYTF. CDR3 bases: TGTGCCAGCAGTCCCAGCCTAGGACAGGGGTTTGGCTACACCTTC.

This clonotype was seen repeatedly, ten times or more. The chain combines TRBV20-1 with TRBJ2-1; a possible D gene is TRBD1 (5 bases). CDR1 is DFQATT, CDR2 SNEGSKA, per germline (reference sequence). V dropped 5 bases and J dropped 4 bases, with 12 bases sitting between them. The CDR3 has 13 amino acids. This CDR3 is CSAPSYRYNEQFF. As DNA, the CDR3 is TGCAGTGCTCCAAGCTACAGGTACAATGAGCAGTTCTTC.

In nucleotides, the CDR3 is TGTGCCAGCAGCTCAGGGGAGGCTGAAAAACTGTTTTTT. It specifies CASSSGEAEKLFF. The rearrangement links TRBV9 to TRBJ1-4, with a weak D call TRBD1 (6 bases). With 4 bases removed from V and 7 bases from J, the gap between germline ends came to 11 bases. The CDR3 consists of 13 residues. Germline V gives CDR1 SGDLS, CDR2 YYNGEE.

This clonotype was observed at least ten times. The chain is built from TRBV29-1 and TRBJ2-1; D is unresolved. Germline V gives CDR1 SQVTM, CDR2 ANQGSEA. The ends were cut back, 1 base at V and 6 bases at J, with 7 bases in the middle. This CDR3 contains 12 residues. The CDR3 region has the DNA TGCAGCGTTGAAGTGGCCGCCAATGAGCAGTTCTTC. Amino acids: CSVEVAANEQFF.

Comments on this clonotype: Since a much larger clone is just one base distant, this may be a read error. J is TRBJ2-1 and V is TRBV5-1, with 11 bases matching TRBD2. This CDR3 has 16 amino acids. CDR1 is SGHRS and CDR2 is YFSETQ in the germline V gene. The CDR3 sequence: CASSLLAGGSYDEQFF. The CDR3 nucleotides are TGCGCCAGCAGCTTGCTAGCGGGAGGTTCCTACGATGAGCAGTTCTTC.